Listed here are 30 T cell receptor beta chains from one sample, sequenced in a study of cytomegalovirus exposure and HLA in healthy donors. Only in-frame clones appear in the TCRdb table, and some are missing; sequencing was by immunoSEQ multiplex PCR. The sample records tens of thousands of clones, about 97% being singletons. The sequenced material came from PBMCs. The receptors stem from a woman aged 18-30 years in good health and CMV-seropositive.

J is TRBJ1-2 and V is TRBV27; 8 bases map to TRBD1. The V and J ends lost 2 bases and 7 bases, in that order; junction bases with no gene match: 9. The CDR3 consists of 15 residues. Germline CDR1 and CDR2: MNHEY and SMNVEV (reference sequence). The CDR3, as DNA: TGTGCCAGCAGTTTACGGGGGAGGACAGGGTTTGGCTACACCTTC. Translated, it gives CASSLRGRTGFGYTF.

The chain couples TRBV19 to TRBJ2-5; D is ambiguous. The CDR3 has 11 amino acids. Trimming shortened V by 5 bases and J by 2 bases, and 3 bases separated the two germline ends. Germline CDR1 is LNHDA and CDR2 is SQIVND (reference sequence). The CDR3 nucleotides are TGTGCCAGTAGTTCGCAAGAGACCCAGTACTTC. This encodes CASSSQETQYF.

As DNA, the CDR3 is TGTGCCAGCAGGCCCAAACTAGCGGGGTACACAGATACGCAGTATTTT. Translation gives CASRPKLAGYTDTQYF. The V and J genes are TRBV13 and TRBJ2-3, with TRBD2 identical over 10 bases. CDR3 size: 16 residues. Trimming at V came to 6 bases and at J to 2 bases, leaving 8 bases not matched to a gene. Germline V gene lookup returns CDR1 PRHDT and CDR2 FYEKMQ (reference sequence).

The rearrangement links TRBV7-2 to TRBJ1-2; no reliable D call. The germline gives CDR1 SGHTA, CDR2 FQGNSA. CDR3 size: 12 residues. V was cut by 1 base and J by 6 bases, with 6 bases left in between. This CDR3 is CASSLGGDGYTF. CDR3 DNA sequence: TGTGCCAGCAGCTTAGGGGGAGATGGCTACACCTTC.

The chain is built from TRBV5-6 and TRBJ2-7; 7 bases map to TRBD1. Germline CDR1 is SGHDT and CDR2 is YYEEEE. The CDR3 runs 13 residues. The trim removed 4 bases at V and 5 bases at J, leaving 6 bases unmatched. This CDR3 reads CASSSDRVNEQYF. CDR3 coding DNA: TGTGCCAGCAGCAGCGACAGGGTAAACGAGCAGTACTTC.

The chain employs TRBV19 and TRBJ1-1, with 9 nucleotides matching TRBD1. The V gene end was trimmed by 3 bases and the J gene end by 3 bases; junction bases not matched to a gene: 2. The CDR3 totals 14 residues. Germline lookup yields CDR1 LNHDA and CDR2 SQIVND (reference sequence). CDR3: CASSMDRGDTEAFF. The CDR3 nucleotides are TGTGCCAGTAGTATGGACAGGGGTGACACTGAAGCTTTCTTT.

The rearrangement links TRBV5-6 to TRBJ2-7, with TRBD2 identical over 13 bases. Trimming at V came to 4 bases and at J to 5 bases, leaving 3 bases not matched to a gene. Per the germline V gene, CDR1 is SGHDT and CDR2 is YYEEEE. This CDR3 has 14 amino acids. The CDR3 is CASSELAGGDEQYF. In DNA form, the CDR3 reads TGTGCCAGCAGCGAACTAGCGGGAGGGGACGAGCAGTACTTC.

Notes on this clone: One junction end does not reproduce the germline sequence, and a read error may be involved. The rearrangement uses TRBV5-1 and TRBJ2-3; weak D call: TRBD2 (8 bases). The CDR3 contains 13 residues. Germline V gene data show CDR1 as SGHRS and CDR2 as YFSETQ. CDR3 residues: CASSPTGPGTRIF. The CDR3 DNA reads as TGCGCCAGCAGCCCGACAGGGCCCGGGACTAGGATTTTT.

The chain links TRBV30 to TRBJ1-2, with D tentatively TRBD1 (6 bases). V was clipped by 1 base and J by 4 bases, with 10 bases between them. This CDR3 is 13 amino acids long. Germline CDR1 GTSNPN, CDR2 SVGIG (reference sequence). The CDR3 loop is CAWSAGQLYGYTF. In DNA, the CDR3 is TGTGCCTGGAGTGCTGGACAGCTCTATGGCTACACCTTC.

This clone has only one observation. This chain connects TRBV6-1 to TRBJ2-3; weak D call: TRBD2 (7 bases). Germline lookup yields CDR1 MNHNS and CDR2 SASEGT. V lost 2 bases, J lost 0 bases, and 12 bases lay in between. The CDR3 is made up of 16 amino acids. Here the CDR3 DNA reads TGTGCCAGCAGTGAATCTGGGGGGGCTAGCACAGATACGCAGTATTTT. It yields the protein CASSESGGASTDTQYF.

This clone has more than one count but fewer than ten. This sequence joins TRBV5-8 and TRBJ2-1; D is ambiguous. CDR1 and CDR2 (germline): SGHTS, YDEGEE. This CDR3 region has 15 residues. V was cut by 1 base and J by 0 bases, with 8 bases left in between. The DNA of the CDR3 is TGTGCCAGCAGCTTGAGTGGCCCCTCCTACAATGAGCAGTTCTTC. This sequence encodes CASSLSGPSYNEQFF.

The rearrangement uses TRBV10-1 and TRBJ2-7, with 7 positions matching TRBD1. In germline, CDR1 is WNHNN, CDR2 SYGVQD (reference sequence). The ends lost 6 bases at V and 0 bases at J; junction bases unmatched: 8. CDR3 length: 15 amino acids. CDR3 DNA sequence: TGCGCCAGCAGCGCCGACAGGGAAGGCTCCTACGAGCAGTACTTC. The encoded protein is CASSADREGSYEQYF.

A single count supports this clone. This rearrangement joins TRBV10-3 to TRBJ2-1; D is perhaps TRBD1 (8 bases). The V end lost 4 bases, the J end lost 4 bases, and 26 bases lay between the germline ends. The CDR3 sequence is 19 residues long. Germline CDR1 ENHRY, CDR2 SYGVKD. The DNA of the CDR3 is TGTGCCATCAGTGGTCGACAGGGGCCCTTGGCTAGCGGATACAATGAGCAGTTCTTC. This sequence encodes CAISGRQGPLASGYNEQFF.

The CDR3 DNA is TGTGCCAGCTCACCAACCGAACTTGAGCAGTTCTTC. Protein product: CASSPTELEQFF. The rearrangement links TRBV18 to TRBJ2-1; D is unresolved. Trimming shortened V by 2 bases and J by 9 bases, and 8 bases separated the two germline ends. The CDR3 spans 12 residues. Germline assignment: CDR1 KGHSH and CDR2 LQKENI.

This sequence joins TRBV7-9 and TRBJ2-1; 7 bases fit TRBD2. V was clipped by 2 bases and J by 4 bases; unmatched bases: 8. Germline CDR1 and CDR2: SEHNR and FQNEAQ (reference sequence). The CDR3 extends over 16 amino acids. The DNA of the CDR3 is TGTGCCAGCAGCTTATTTGGTGGGGAGGGGTACAATGAGCAGTTCTTC. Translated: CASSLFGGEGYNEQFF. Full variable domain (remainder filled in from reference TRBV7-9 and TRBJ2-1): DTGVSQNPRHKITKRGQNVTFRCDPISEHNRLYWYRQTLGQGPEFLTYFQNEAQLEKSRLLSDRFSAERPKGSFSTLEIQRTEQGDSAMYLCASSLFGGEGYNEQFFGPGTRLTVL.

The chain combines TRBV5-1 with TRBJ2-2; D perhaps matches TRBD1 (6 bases). V lost 6 bases and J 5 bases, leaving 8 bases between the germline ends. This CDR3 comprises 12 residues. The V gene's germline CDR1 is SGHRS and CDR2 YFSETQ. The CDR3 here is CASKQGTGELFF. In nucleotides, the CDR3 is TGCGCCAGCAAACAGGGAACCGGGGAGCTGTTTTTT.

This rearrangement joins TRBV18 to TRBJ1-1; no clear D. The CDR3 totals 12 residues. CDR1 is KGHSH, CDR2 LQKENI, per germline. Trimming left V 1 base short and J 3 bases short, with 3 bases between. The CDR3 spells CASSPLDTEAFF. CDR3 bases: TGTGCCAGCTCACCACTAGACACTGAAGCTTTCTTT.

The CDR3 coding sequence is TGTGCCAGCAGCTTTAGCGGGATTTTCACAGATACGCAGTATTTT. This translates into CASSFSGIFTDTQYF. V gene TRBV11-2 combines with J gene TRBJ2-3, with 8 bases identical to TRBD2. V shed 3 bases, J shed 2 bases, and the junction held 4 bases outside the gene matches. The CDR3 runs to 15 residues. Per germline, CDR1 SGHAT and CDR2 FQNNGV. Together with reference TRBV11-2 and TRBJ2-3, the CDR3 gives the full variable domain: EAGVAQSPRYKIIEKRQSVAFWCNPISGHATLYWYQQILGQGPKLLIQFQNNGVVDDSQLPKDRFSAERLKGVDSTLKIQPAKLEDSAVYLCASSFSGIFTDTQYFGPGTRLTVL.

The chain joins TRBV9 to TRBJ2-5, with D perhaps TRBD2 (6 bases). The CDR3 runs to 14 residues. Germline CDR1 SGDLS, CDR2 YYNGEE. V was shortened by 0 bases and J by 3 bases, with 9 bases between the two germline ends. The CDR3 DNA reads as TGTGCCAGCAGCGTAGATCCGGGGGAAGAGACCCAGTACTTC. Translated: CASSVDPGEETQYF. The whole variable domain, filled in from reference TRBV9 and TRBJ2-5, reads DSGVTQTPKHLITATGQRVTLRCSPRSGDLSVYWYQQSLDQGLQFLIQYYNGEERAKGNILERFSAQQFPDLHSELNLSSLELGDSALYFCASSVDPGEETQYFGPGTRLLVL.

The chain joins TRBV27 to TRBJ1-4; D uncertain. Germline CDR1 and CDR2: MNHEY and SMNVEV (reference sequence). CDR3 length equals 14 residues. V lost 6 bases and J lost 3, with 11 bases in between. CDR3 DNA sequence: TGTGCCAGCAGCCCCCTCCCCTCTAATGAAAAACTGTTTTTT. It specifies CASSPLPSNEKLFF.

This clone was recorded once. The chain uses TRBV5-1 and TRBJ2-7; 10 nucleotides agree with TRBD2. The germline CDR1 and CDR2 sequences are SGHRS and YFSETQ. The CDR3 consists of 15 residues. J lost 5 bases, V lost 4 bases, and 9 bases had no gene match. The CDR3 bases are TGCGCCAGCAGCAAAAGTAGCGGGAGGATAGACGAGCAGTACTTC. It specifies CASSKSSGRIDEQYF.

The chain is built from TRBV2 and TRBJ2-5; D gene unclear. This CDR3 contains 15 residues. V lost 3 bases to trimming and J lost 2 bases, with 13 bases between them. Germline V gene sequence: CDR1 SNHLY, CDR2 FYNNEI. DNA of the CDR3: TGTGCCAGCAGTGATTTACGGTCTATACAAGAGACCCAGTACTTC. Translation: CASSDLRSIQETQYF.

In its sample, this clone was seen once. The V gene is TRBV6-6, the J gene TRBJ1-2, with 9 bases aligning to TRBD1. Germline-derived CDR1 and CDR2 are MNHNY and SVGAGI (reference sequence). The CDR3 spans 15 residues. The trim removed 3 bases at V and 2 bases at J, leaving 4 bases unmatched. As DNA, the CDR3 is TGTGCCAGCAGTTATCCACAGGGGGCCAACTATGGCTACACCTTC. It specifies CASSYPQGANYGYTF.

The chain links TRBV27 to TRBJ2-1; TRBD2 matches 8 bases. Per germline, CDR1 MNHEY and CDR2 SMNVEV (reference sequence). The CDR3 runs to 13 residues. Unmatched junction bases numbered 6, after V lost 5 bases and J lost 9 bases. The CDR3 bases are TGTGCCAGCAGTCCAGGACTAGCTGTTGAGCAGTTCTTC. As protein: CASSPGLAVEQFF.

The chain has TRBV9 and TRBJ2-7; tentatively, D is TRBD2 (5 bases). Between the trimmed V and J ends, which lost 0 bases and 3 bases, there was a span of 13 bases. The CDR3 runs to 15 residues. CDR1 and CDR2 from the germline V gene are SGDLS and YYNGEE. CDR3 nucleotides: TGTGCCAGCAGCGTAGAGTACGGGGAAAACTACGAGCAGTACTTC. Protein product: CASSVEYGENYEQYF.

The gene calls are TRBV6-6 and TRBJ1-2; D perhaps matches TRBD1 (6 bases). Trimming removed 5 bases at V and 9 bases at J, with 19 bases between. The CDR3 loop spans 14 amino acids. Looked up from germline, CDR1 is MNHNY and CDR2 is SVGAGI (reference sequence). The CDR3 coding sequence is TGTGCCAGCAGTGACCGGACAGCTCTATGGAGCTACACCTTC. Its translation: CASSDRTALWSYTF.

The chain uses TRBV27 and TRBJ2-7, with 10 bases that match TRBD2. The trim removed 5 bases at V and 4 bases at J, leaving 14 bases unmatched. The germline V gene has CDR1 MNHEY and CDR2 SMNVEV (reference sequence). The CDR3 is 17 amino acids. This CDR3 is CASSPIEAGGPTYEQYF. The CDR3 DNA reads TGTGCCAGCAGTCCTATCGAAGCGGGAGGGCCTACATACGAGCAGTACTTC.

The chain is built from TRBV28 and TRBJ2-1, with D perhaps matching TRBD2 (5 bases). V gave up 6 bases and J gave up 0 bases, with 18 bases separating them. CDR1 is MDHEN and CDR2 is SYDVKM in the germline V gene. This CDR3 spans 17 amino acids. The CDR3 sequence is CASSAWRSGSSYNEQFF. In DNA form, the CDR3 reads TGTGCCAGCAGCGCCTGGAGGAGCGGTAGCTCCTACAATGAGCAGTTCTTC.

The chain joins TRBV11-2 to TRBJ2-1; 7 bases are shared with TRBD2. CDR3 size: 15 residues. Germline trimming cut 0 bases from V and 3 bases from J; bases unmatched to any gene: 2. CDR1 is SGHAT, CDR2 FQNNGV, per germline. CDR3 bases: TGTGCCAGCAGCTTAGAGCCTAGCGGCTACAATGAGCAGTTCTTC. Encoded protein: CASSLEPSGYNEQFF.

CDR3 region: CASSPDSQGGYEQYF. Here the CDR3 DNA reads TGTGCCAGCAGTCCGGACAGCCAAGGAGGCTACGAGCAGTACTTC. This rearrangement joins TRBV7-9 to TRBJ2-7; tentative D call: TRBD1 (6 bases). Germline lookup yields CDR1 SEHNR and CDR2 FQNEAQ (reference sequence). Trimming cost V 6 bases and J 3 bases, with 18 bases left between them. This CDR3 is 15 amino acids long.